This T cell receptor beta chain was profiled in a study of naive and memory T cell subsets. Findings and caveats of the study: Activation and differentiation may alter RNA-based TCR counts. Over 85% of naive TCR sequences appeared only once, unlike memory subsets. Naive repertoires, especially CD8, held a few larger clonotypes, possibly memory cells re-expressing CD45RA.

Both TRBC1 and TRBC2 were covered by a beta constant-region primer of two equimolar oligonucleotides. The ligated cDNA underwent four PCR rounds using SP2 and nested alpha and beta constant-region primers. An oligonucleotide with the SP2 primer and a 12-nucleotide UMI was ligated to the cDNA 3' end. TCRdb recomputed calls from the UMI-ligation and nested PCR reads with MiXCR, one row per CDR3 protein. In the table there are under 150,000 distinct CDR3 sequences, 15% to 20% of which are singletons. On this clonotype: Its antigen is not identified.

CMV status came from CD4+ IFNgamma after overnight CMV lysate stimulation. The V and J ends lost 2 bases and 0 bases, in that order; junction bases with no gene match: 4. This CDR3 is 15 amino acids long. Germline lookup yields CDR1 MNHEY and CDR2 SMNVEV (reference sequence). The sample was naive CD8+ T cells from blood. The TCR was taken from a human donor in good health. The V and J genes are TRBV27 and TRBJ2-7; 7 nucleotides match TRBD1. The CDR3 loop is CASSLEGASSYEQYF. For the CDR3, the DNA is TGTGCCAGCAGTTTAGAGGGGGCGAGCTCCTACGAGCAGTACTTC.